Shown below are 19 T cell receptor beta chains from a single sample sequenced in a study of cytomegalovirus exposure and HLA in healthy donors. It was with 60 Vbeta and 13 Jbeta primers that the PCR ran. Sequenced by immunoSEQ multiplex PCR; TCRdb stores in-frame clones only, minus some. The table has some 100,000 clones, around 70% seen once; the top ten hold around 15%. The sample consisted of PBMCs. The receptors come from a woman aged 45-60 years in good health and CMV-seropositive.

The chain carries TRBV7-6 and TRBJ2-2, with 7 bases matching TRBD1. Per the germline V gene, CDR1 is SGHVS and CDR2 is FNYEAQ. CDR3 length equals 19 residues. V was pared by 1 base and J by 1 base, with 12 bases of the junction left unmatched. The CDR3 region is CASSLGWEGTVWNTGELFF. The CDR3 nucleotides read TGTGCCAGCAGCTTAGGTTGGGAAGGGACAGTTTGGAACACCGGGGAGCTGTTTTTT.

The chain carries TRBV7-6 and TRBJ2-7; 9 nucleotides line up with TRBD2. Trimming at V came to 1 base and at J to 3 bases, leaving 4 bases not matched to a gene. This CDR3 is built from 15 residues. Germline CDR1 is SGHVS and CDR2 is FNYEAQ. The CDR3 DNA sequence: TGTGCCAGCAGCTTAGGCCTAGCGGGATACTACGAGCAGTACTTC. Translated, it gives CASSLGLAGYYEQYF.

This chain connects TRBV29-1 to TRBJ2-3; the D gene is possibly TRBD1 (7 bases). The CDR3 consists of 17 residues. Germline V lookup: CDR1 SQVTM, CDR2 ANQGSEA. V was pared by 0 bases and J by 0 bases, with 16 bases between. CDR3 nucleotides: TGCAGCGTTGAAGATCCGGGGGCGGACAGGAGCACAGATACGCAGTATTTT. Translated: CSVEDPGADRSTDTQYF.

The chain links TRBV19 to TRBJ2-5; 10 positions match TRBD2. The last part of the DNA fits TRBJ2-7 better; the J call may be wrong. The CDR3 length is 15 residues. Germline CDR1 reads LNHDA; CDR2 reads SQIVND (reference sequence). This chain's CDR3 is CASSLASGRVYEQYF. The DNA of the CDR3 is TGTGCCAGTAGTTTGGCTAGCGGGAGAGTTTACGAGCAGTACTTC.

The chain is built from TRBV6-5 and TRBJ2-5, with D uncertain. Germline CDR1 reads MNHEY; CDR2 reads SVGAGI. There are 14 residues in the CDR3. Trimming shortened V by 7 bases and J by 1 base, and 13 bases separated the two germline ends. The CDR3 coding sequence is TGTGCCAGCATGATCGAGCGCACCCAAGAGACCCAGTACTTC. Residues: CASMIERTQETQYF.

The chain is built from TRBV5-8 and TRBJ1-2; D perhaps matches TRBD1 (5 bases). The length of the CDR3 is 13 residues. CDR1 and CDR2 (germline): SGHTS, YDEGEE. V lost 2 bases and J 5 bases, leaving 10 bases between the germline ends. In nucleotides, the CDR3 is TGTGCCAGCAGCTTCGACAGCTTGTATGGCTACACCTTC. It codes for CASSFDSLYGYTF.

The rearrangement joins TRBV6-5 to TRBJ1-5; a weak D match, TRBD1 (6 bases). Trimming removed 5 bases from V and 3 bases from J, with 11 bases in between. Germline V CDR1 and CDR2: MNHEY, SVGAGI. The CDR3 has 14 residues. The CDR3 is CASSRSGDNQPQHF. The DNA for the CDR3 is TGTGCCAGCAGTAGGTCAGGGGACAATCAGCCCCAGCATTTT.

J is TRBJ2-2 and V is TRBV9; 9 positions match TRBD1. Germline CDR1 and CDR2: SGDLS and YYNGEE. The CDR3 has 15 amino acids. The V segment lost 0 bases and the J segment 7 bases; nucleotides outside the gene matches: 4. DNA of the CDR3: TGTGCCAGCAGCGTAGGGACAGGGGTTGGCGGGGAGCTGTTTTTT. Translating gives CASSVGTGVGGELFF.

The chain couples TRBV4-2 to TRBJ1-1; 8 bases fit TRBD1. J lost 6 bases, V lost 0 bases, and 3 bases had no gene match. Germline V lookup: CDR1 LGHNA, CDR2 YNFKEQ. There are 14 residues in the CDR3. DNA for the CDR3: TGTGCCAGCAGCCAAGATCAGGGGGCTGCTGAAGCTTTCTTT. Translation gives CASSQDQGAAEAFF.

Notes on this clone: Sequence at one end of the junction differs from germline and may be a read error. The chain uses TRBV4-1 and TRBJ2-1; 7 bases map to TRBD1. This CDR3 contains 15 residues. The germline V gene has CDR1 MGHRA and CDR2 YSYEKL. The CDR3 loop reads CASSEDRDSYNEQFF. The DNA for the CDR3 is TGCGCCAGCAGCGAAGACAGGGACTCCTACAATGAGCAGTTCTTC.

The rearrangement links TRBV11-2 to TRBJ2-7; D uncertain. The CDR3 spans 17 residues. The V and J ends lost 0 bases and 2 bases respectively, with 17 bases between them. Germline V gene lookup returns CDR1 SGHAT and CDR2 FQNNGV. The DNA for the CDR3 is TGTGCCAGCAGCTTAGATCAAAGCGCAGCCAGACCCTACGAGCAGTACTTC. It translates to CASSLDQSAARPYEQYF.

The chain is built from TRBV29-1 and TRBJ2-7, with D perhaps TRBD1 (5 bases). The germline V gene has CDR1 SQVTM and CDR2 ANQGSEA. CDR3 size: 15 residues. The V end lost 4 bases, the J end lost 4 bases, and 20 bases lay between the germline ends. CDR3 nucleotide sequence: TGCAGCGTTGTAGGCATGCAGGGCCCCTTGTACGAGCAGTACTTC. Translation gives CSVVGMQGPLYEQYF.

DNA for the CDR3: TGTGCCATCGCGGACATTAATGAAAAACTGTTTTTT. Protein product: CAIADINEKLFF. The rearrangement links TRBV10-3 to TRBJ1-4, with a possible D match to TRBD1 (5 bases). The germline gives CDR1 ENHRY, CDR2 SYGVKD. V gave up 8 bases and J gave up 4 bases, with 8 bases separating them. CDR3 length equals 12 residues.

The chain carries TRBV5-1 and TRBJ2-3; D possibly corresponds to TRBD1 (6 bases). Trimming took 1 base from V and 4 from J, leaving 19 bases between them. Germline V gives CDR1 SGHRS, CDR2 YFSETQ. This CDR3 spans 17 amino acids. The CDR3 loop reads CASSLWWQGSYSDTQYF. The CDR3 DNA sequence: TGCGCCAGCAGCTTGTGGTGGCAGGGGTCATACTCAGATACGCAGTATTTT.

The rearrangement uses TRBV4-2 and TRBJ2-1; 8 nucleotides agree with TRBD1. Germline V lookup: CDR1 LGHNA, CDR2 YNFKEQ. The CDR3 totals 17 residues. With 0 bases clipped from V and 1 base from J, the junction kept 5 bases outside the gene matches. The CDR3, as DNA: TGTGCCAGCAGCCAAGACCCGGGACAGGCTTCCTACAATGAGCAGTTCTTC. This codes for CASSQDPGQASYNEQFF.

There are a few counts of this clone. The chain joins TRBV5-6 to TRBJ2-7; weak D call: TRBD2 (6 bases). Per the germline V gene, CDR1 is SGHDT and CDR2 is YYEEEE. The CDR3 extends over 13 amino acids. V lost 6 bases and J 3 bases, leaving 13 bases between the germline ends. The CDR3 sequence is CASTQRGIYEQYF. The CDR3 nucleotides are TGTGCCAGCACCCAACGGGGGATCTACGAGCAGTACTTC.

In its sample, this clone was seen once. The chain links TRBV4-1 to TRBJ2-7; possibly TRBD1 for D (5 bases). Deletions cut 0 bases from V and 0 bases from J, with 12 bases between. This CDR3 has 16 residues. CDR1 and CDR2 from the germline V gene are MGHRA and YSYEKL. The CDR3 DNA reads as TGCGCCAGCAGCCAAGATGACAGACCCAGCTCCTACGAGCAGTACTTC. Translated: CASSQDDRPSSYEQYF.

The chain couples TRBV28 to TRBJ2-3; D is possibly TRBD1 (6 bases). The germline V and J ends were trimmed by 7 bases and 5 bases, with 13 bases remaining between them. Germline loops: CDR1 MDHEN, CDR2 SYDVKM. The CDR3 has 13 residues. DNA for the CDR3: TGTGCCAGCACGCCAGGGGCTAAAGATACGCAGTATTTT. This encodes CASTPGAKDTQYF.

DNA of the CDR3: TGTGCCAGCAGCCGAGCGGTACAAGAGACCCAGTACTTC. Protein product: CASSRAVQETQYF. This chain connects TRBV11-3 to TRBJ2-5; a possible D gene is TRBD2 (5 bases). The germline V gene encodes CDR1 SGHNT and CDR2 YENEEA. Trimming stripped 5 bases from V and 2 bases from J, with 9 bases between. This CDR3 comprises 13 residues.